Shown below are 20 T cell receptor beta chains from a single sample sequenced in a study of T cells in localized non-small cell lung cancer. Assay used: immunoSEQ multiplex PCR; TCRdb lists only in-frame clones, some missing. The sample has 75,000 to 95,000 clones, roughly 75% seen once. The specimen comprised PBMCs, sampled before any cancer treatment. Source of these receptors: a man aged 40-75 years with stage II squamous cell lung carcinoma.

CDR3 in amino acids: CASSLRTSGVSSYNEQFF. For the CDR3, the DNA is TGTGCCAGCAGCTTACGGACTAGCGGAGTTAGCTCCTACAATGAGCAGTTCTTC. The chain carries TRBV5-6 and TRBJ2-1, with 10 nucleotides matching TRBD2. The CDR3 consists of 18 residues. The V and J ends lost 2 bases and 0 bases, in that order; junction bases with no gene match: 8. The germline V gene has CDR1 SGHDT and CDR2 YYEEEE.

With regard to this clone: The identical CDR3 is also encoded by other nucleotide sequences in the sample. The V call is TRBV5-5, the J call TRBJ1-1; 9 bases align to TRBD1. CDR1 and CDR2 (germline): SGHKS, YYEKEE (reference sequence). Germline trimming cut 3 bases from V and 5 bases from J; bases unmatched to any gene: 2. The CDR3 length is 13 residues. CDR3: CASSSTGGTEAFF. The CDR3 bases are TGTGCCAGCAGCTCGACAGGGGGAACTGAAGCTTTCTTT.

The rearrangement joins TRBV5-6 to TRBJ2-1, with D possibly matching TRBD2 (5 bases). V was clipped by 0 bases and J by 10 bases, with 14 bases between them. The germline V gene has CDR1 SGHDT and CDR2 YYEEEE. CDR3 length equals 14 residues. The CDR3 loop is CASSLALVVGEQFF. Here the CDR3 DNA reads TGTGCCAGCAGCTTGGCACTAGTCGTGGGAGAGCAGTTCTTC.

The chain has TRBV2 and TRBJ1-5; tentatively, D is TRBD1 (5 bases). Trimming left V 2 bases short and J 4 bases short, with 9 bases between. This CDR3 spans 14 amino acids. Germline V gene data show CDR1 as SNHLY and CDR2 as FYNNEI. The CDR3 protein is CASSEFQGNQPQHF. The CDR3 coding sequence is TGTGCCAGCAGTGAATTTCAGGGTAATCAGCCCCAGCATTTT.

The rearrangement joins TRBV28 to TRBJ2-2, with D maybe TRBD2 (7 bases). CDR1 and CDR2 from the germline V gene are MDHEN and SYDVKM. V was clipped by 5 bases and J by 7 bases, with 23 bases between them. This CDR3 is built from 17 residues. CDR3 sequence (DNA): TGTGCCAGCAGTCCCCGACTGAGGGGGGGGGCGGGCGGGGAGCTGTTTTTT. Amino acid sequence: CASSPRLRGGAGGELFF.

In its sample, this clone was seen once. The genes are TRBV7-3 and TRBJ2-3, with a weak D call TRBD2 (5 bases). CDR1 is SGHTA and CDR2 is FQGTGA in the germline V gene. V was shortened by 5 bases and J by 5 bases, with 14 bases between the two germline ends. The CDR3 has 14 amino acids. CDR3 nucleotide sequence: TGTGCCAGCAGCCCTCAGTTCGGGGTAGATACGCAGTATTTT. The encoded protein is CASSPQFGVDTQYF.

The V and J genes are TRBV30 and TRBJ1-6; 8 bases align to TRBD1. V lost 1 base, J lost 8 bases, and 4 bases stayed unmatched. Germline V gene data show CDR1 as GTSNPN and CDR2 as SVGIG (reference sequence). CDR3 size: 14 residues. The CDR3 region has the DNA TGTGCCTGGAGTGCAGGGACAGGTTATTCACCCCTCCACTTT. This sequence encodes CAWSAGTGYSPLHF.

The chain has TRBV27 and TRBJ2-1; 11 bases agree with TRBD2. V dropped 4 bases and J dropped 2; count of bases not matched to a gene: 4. The CDR3 extends over 16 amino acids. Germline assignment: CDR1 MNHEY and CDR2 SMNVEV (reference sequence). CDR3 DNA sequence: TGTGCCAGCAGTTCCTTTAGCGGGGGGGCCTACAATGAGCAGTTCTTC. Translating it yields CASSSFSGGAYNEQFF.

This chain joins TRBV7-9 and TRBJ1-1; D gene uncertain. Trimming took off 7 bases at V and 1 base at J, with 10 bases between the two ends. The germline V gene encodes CDR1 SEHNR and CDR2 FQNEAQ (reference sequence). The CDR3 length is 13 residues. This CDR3 is CASNLNRNTEAFF. In nucleotides, the CDR3 is TGTGCCAGCAACCTAAACAGGAACACTGAAGCTTTCTTT.

The V gene is TRBV4-1, the J gene TRBJ1-1; no firm D call. The CDR3 is 16 amino acids. Trimming stripped 0 bases from V and 3 bases from J, with 14 bases between. Per the germline V gene, CDR1 is MGHRA and CDR2 is YSYEKL. The CDR3 DNA follows: TGCGCCAGCAGCCAAGATGAGAGGGATCGGGACACTGAAGCTTTCTTT. Protein sequence: CASSQDERDRDTEAFF.

The chain couples TRBV28 to TRBJ2-2; tentative D call: TRBD2 (6 bases). CDR1 is MDHEN, CDR2 SYDVKM, per germline. V was cut by 5 bases and J by 6 bases, with 19 bases left in between. CDR3 length equals 16 residues. The CDR3 region is CASSPPSSGESGELFF. The CDR3 nucleotides are TGTGCCAGCAGTCCCCCGAGCTCGGGAGAGTCCGGGGAGCTGTTTTTT.

J is TRBJ2-7 and V is TRBV5-5, with D maybe TRBD2 (6 bases). Germline-derived CDR1 and CDR2 are SGHKS and YYEKEE (reference sequence). Trimming removed 4 bases at V and 6 bases at J, with 14 bases between. There are 13 residues in the CDR3. CDR3 coding DNA: TGTGCCAGCAGCGCCCGGGAGCAGTCCGAGCAGTACTTC. Translating gives CASSAREQSEQYF.

The count of this clone is one. The CDR3 region is CASKESGQGILYEQYF. Here the CDR3 DNA reads TGTGCCAGTAAGGAGTCCGGACAGGGGATTCTCTACGAGCAGTACTTC. V is TRBV19 and J is TRBJ2-7, with 9 bases identical to TRBD1. This CDR3 contains 16 residues. CDR1 and CDR2 (germline): LNHDA, SQIVND (reference sequence). Trimming removed 7 bases from V and 3 bases from J; junction bases left unmatched: 13.

This clone turned up a few times. The chain is built from TRBV4-2 and TRBJ1-5, with a weak D call TRBD1 (6 bases). CDR1 and CDR2 (germline): LGHNA, YNFKEQ. The CDR3 extends over 16 amino acids. V was pared by 0 bases and J by 3 bases, with 12 bases between. The CDR3 DNA sequence: TGTGCCAGCAGCCAAGACGCGGGGGGCTACAATCAGCCCCAGCATTTT. The encoded protein is CASSQDAGGYNQPQHF.

This clone has only a few counts. This chain uses TRBV7-3 with TRBJ1-5; the D is unclear. Germline CDR1 SGHTA, CDR2 FQGTGA. This CDR3 region has 15 residues. The germline V and J ends were trimmed by 4 bases and 3 bases, with 13 bases remaining between them. The CDR3 DNA reads TGTGCCAGCAGCTCCAGCATGGATTCCAATCAGCCCCAGCATTTT. It codes for CASSSSMDSNQPQHF.

This rearrangement joins TRBV27 to TRBJ1-3, with D possibly matching TRBD1 (6 bases). Trimming removed 5 bases from V and 0 bases from J, with 14 bases in between. Germline V lookup: CDR1 MNHEY, CDR2 SMNVEV (reference sequence). CDR3 length equals 16 residues. The CDR3 DNA reads TGTGCCAGCAGTCCCTTGGGGGCCGTCTCTGGAAACACCATATATTTT. It specifies CASSPLGAVSGNTIYF.

The V call is TRBV5-1, the J call TRBJ2-7; D may correspond to TRBD1 or TRBD2 (5 bases each). Germline assignment: CDR1 SGHRS and CDR2 YFSETQ. V lost 3 bases, J lost 1 base, and 11 bases lay in between. CDR3 length: 14 residues. The CDR3 loop is CASSSGAPSYEQYF. As DNA, the CDR3 is TGCGCCAGCAGCTCCGGGGCGCCTTCCTACGAGCAGTACTTC.

The chain joins TRBV30 to TRBJ2-3, with a weak D call TRBD2 (6 bases). Germline V lookup: CDR1 GTSNPN, CDR2 SVGIG (reference sequence). This CDR3 region has 15 residues. The V end was cut by 0 bases, the J end by 1 base, with 11 bases between. The CDR3: CAWSVGSGRTDTQYF. The DNA of the CDR3 is TGTGCCTGGAGTGTAGGAAGCGGGCGCACAGATACGCAGTATTTT.

V usage is TRBV21-1 and J usage is TRBJ2-7; TRBD1 is taken as the D call from the table, unchecked against the DNA. TRBV21-1 is flagged as a pseudogene. The CDR3 is 14 amino acids. The CDR3 DNA is TGTGCCAGCACCGGGACAGAAGGCTCCTACGAGCAGTACTTC. Its translation is CASTGTEGSYEQYF.

The gene calls are TRBV19 and TRBJ1-3; D unclear. The ends were cut back, 11 bases at V and 3 bases at J, with 14 bases in the middle. From germline, CDR1 is LNHDA and CDR2 SQIVND (reference sequence). This CDR3 has 13 residues. CDR3 coding DNA: TGTGCCTCTACCGGTAATTATGGAAACACCATATATTTT. It yields the protein CASTGNYGNTIYF.